The 23 T cell receptor beta chains below were found in one sample sequenced in a study of blood T cells in healthy people across ages. For the second PCR, which ran for roughly 6 to 12 cycles, a sample-barcoded 5' primer and a J-beta primer mix were used. TCRdb recomputed calls from the 5' RACE reads with MiXCR, one row per CDR3 protein. This sample has 910,000 or so distinct CDR3 sequences, with roughly 50% found just once. Sequenced material: blood. These receptor sequences come from a woman in her sixties in good health.

The rearrangement joins TRBV7-9 to TRBJ2-5; 7 nucleotides match TRBD1. Germline V lookup: CDR1 SEHNR, CDR2 FQNEAQ (reference sequence). The CDR3 consists of 14 residues. V dropped 5 bases and J dropped 11; count of bases not matched to a gene: 14. The CDR3 nucleotides are TGTGCCAGCAGCCACAGGGGTTCCTACAATGAGCAGTACTTC. Translating gives CASSHRGSYNEQYF.

This clonotype was seen just once. The chain has TRBV3-1 and TRBJ2-1, with TRBD2 matching over 7 bases. The tail of the sequence fits TRBJ2-7 better, so the J call may be wrong. The CDR3 sequence is 15 residues long. Germline CDR1 is LGHDT and CDR2 is YNNKEL (reference sequence). The CDR3 region is CASRQKRDTYNEQYF. CDR3 sequence (DNA): TGTGCCAGCAGACAGAAGCGGGATACCTACAATGAGCAGTACTTC.

The rearrangement uses TRBV28 and TRBJ2-5, with 11 bases lining up with TRBD1. The DNA matches TRBJ2-7 better at its end, which makes the J call doubtful. CDR3 length: 15 amino acids. CDR1 and CDR2 from the germline V gene are MDHEN and SYDVKM. The CDR3 bases are TGTGCCAGCAGTCCGCCGGGACAGGGGGTTTACGAGCAGTACTTC. Its translation: CASSPPGQGVYEQYF.

The chain is built from TRBV28 and TRBJ2-5, with D tentatively TRBD2 (6 bases). CDR1 and CDR2 from the germline V gene are MDHEN and SYDVKM. The V and J ends lost 2 bases and 2 bases respectively, with 15 bases between them. The CDR3 is made up of 16 amino acids. The CDR3 sequence is CASSLGAGRIQETQYF. The CDR3 region has the DNA TGTGCCAGCAGTTTAGGGGCAGGGAGGATACAAGAGACCCAGTACTTC.

This clonotype showed up just a few times. The V gene is TRBV18, the J gene TRBJ2-7, with D tentatively TRBD2 (5 bases). Germline assignment: CDR1 KGHSH and CDR2 LQKENI. This CDR3 has 15 amino acids. Trimming removed 3 bases at V and 2 bases at J, with 14 bases between. The CDR3 DNA reads TGTGCCAGCTCACCCCCTGGCGGGCGGGCCTACGAGCAGTACTTC. Protein: CASSPPGGRAYEQYF. Complete variable domain (other parts from reference TRBV18 and TRBJ2-7): NAGVMQNPRHLVRRRGQEARLRCSPMKGHSHVYWYRQLPEEGLKFMVYLQKENIIDESGMPKERFSAEFPKEGPSILRIQQVVRGDSAAYFCASSPPGGRAYEQYFGPGTRLTVT.

This chain links TRBV5-1 with TRBJ2-1, with D maybe TRBD1 (5 bases). This CDR3 is built from 13 residues. Trimming took 0 bases from V and 7 from J, leaving 8 bases between them. From germline, CDR1 is SGHRS and CDR2 YFSETQ. The CDR3 nucleotides read TGCGCCAGCAGCTTGGAAGGGGTGAATGAGCAGTTCTTC. Translated, it gives CASSLEGVNEQFF.

This clonotype was seen a few times. The chain employs TRBV15 and TRBJ1-4; D is unresolved. V shed 0 bases and J shed 8 bases, with 10 bases lying between them. CDR1 and CDR2 from the germline V gene are LNHNV and YYDKDF (reference sequence). This CDR3 is built from 14 residues. CDR3 nucleotides: TGTGCCACCAGCAGAGATTCCACTAGCGAAAAACTGTTTTTT. Protein: CATSRDSTSEKLFF. Supplemented by reference TRBV15 and TRBJ1-4, the full variable domain reads DAMVIQNPRYQVTQFGKPVTLSCSQTLNHNVMYWYQQKSSQAPKLLFHYYDKDFNNEADTPDNFQSRRPNTSFCFLDIRSPGLGDTAMYLCATSRDSTSEKLFFGSGTQLSVL.

The rearrangement joins TRBV6-2 or TRBV6-3 to TRBJ2-1, with 9 bases that match TRBD2. The germline gives CDR1 MNHEY, CDR2 SVGEGT. V was clipped by 5 bases and J by 7 bases; unmatched bases: 9. The CDR3 contains 15 residues. Written as DNA, the CDR3 is TGTGCCAGCAGTGGTAGCGGGAGAATCTTTAATGAGCAGTTCTTC. Encoded protein: CASSGSGRIFNEQFF.

The chain recombines TRBV6-5 with TRBJ1-1; 12 bases fit TRBD1. With V trimmed by 0 bases and J by 5 bases, 7 bases remained unmatched. The V gene's germline CDR1 is MNHEY and CDR2 SVGAGI. The CDR3 consists of 17 residues. CDR3 amino acids: CASSYSGTGGRRTEAFF. The CDR3 region has the DNA TGTGCCAGCAGTTACTCGGGGACAGGGGGCCGACGTACTGAAGCTTTCTTT.

This chain links TRBV5-5 with TRBJ2-1; D is undetermined. V lost 4 bases to trimming and J lost 6 bases, with 14 bases between them. Germline CDR1 and CDR2: SGHKS and YYEKEE (reference sequence). The CDR3 sequence is 14 residues long. DNA of the CDR3: TGTGCCAGCAGCCCCCGGCATGTCGGCAATGAGCAGTTCTTC. It specifies CASSPRHVGNEQFF.

The chain joins TRBV21-1 to TRBJ1-5. TRBV21-1 is tagged as a pseudogene. The CDR3 runs 11 residues. Here the CDR3 reads CASSKEKPQHF. The CDR3 DNA is TGTGCCAGCAGCAAGGAAAAGCCCCAGCATTTT.

This chain uses TRBV5-1 with TRBJ2-5; D possibly matches TRBD1 or TRBD2 (6 bases each). V was shortened by 0 bases and J by 4 bases, with 16 bases between the two germline ends. Germline V gene sequence: CDR1 SGHRS, CDR2 YFSETQ. The CDR3 sequence is 16 residues long. This CDR3 is CASSLVTGEGGETQYF. The CDR3, as DNA: TGCGCCAGCAGCTTGGTCACGGGAGAGGGGGGAGAGACCCAGTACTTC.

The CDR3 spells CASSSGGAQSYEQYF. In nucleotides, the CDR3 is TGCGCCAGCAGCTCGGGAGGGGCTCAATCCTACGAGCAGTACTTC. The chain has TRBV5-1 and TRBJ2-7, with TRBD2 matching 8 bases. The CDR3 extends over 15 amino acids. V lost 3 bases and J lost 1; bases outside the gene matches: 6. CDR1 SGHRS and CDR2 YFSETQ come from the germline V gene. Using reference TRBV5-1 and TRBJ2-7 for the parts outside the CDR3, the full variable domain is KAGVTQTPRYLIKTRGQQVTLSCSPISGHRSVSWYQQTPGQGLQFLFEYFSETQRNKGNFPGRFSGRQFSNSRSEMNVSTLELGDSALYLCASSSGGAQSYEQYFGPGTRLTVT.

The J gene is TRBJ2-3, the V gene TRBV2, with 13 positions matching TRBD2. Looked up from germline, CDR1 is SNHLY and CDR2 is FYNNEI. This CDR3 has 16 amino acids. With 6 bases clipped from V and 1 base from J, the junction kept 4 bases outside the gene matches. This CDR3 reads CASRSGLAGRTDTQYF. The CDR3, as DNA: TGTGCCAGCAGATCGGGACTAGCGGGACGCACAGATACGCAGTATTTT. Filled out from reference TRBV2 and TRBJ2-3, the complete variable domain reads EPEVTQTPSHQVTQMGQEVILRCVPISNHLYFYWYRQILGQKVEFLVSFYNNEISEKSEIFDDQFSVERPDGSNFTLKIRSTKLEDSAMYFCASRSGLAGRTDTQYFGPGTRLTVL.

The chain is built from TRBV20-1 and TRBJ2-1; TRBD2 agrees at 9 bases. The ends lost 6 bases at V and 9 bases at J; junction bases unmatched: 12. The germline gives CDR1 DFQATT, CDR2 SNEGSKA (reference sequence). CDR3 length: 14 residues. The CDR3 nucleotides read TGCAGTGCCCCTCTTGAGCTAGCGGGGTTTGAGCAGTTCTTC. This encodes CSAPLELAGFEQFF.

This clonotype was detected only once. The chain employs TRBV4-1 and TRBJ2-1; possible D gene TRBD1, 5 bases. Germline CDR1 and CDR2: MGHRA and YSYEKL. V lost 0 bases to trimming and J lost 13 bases, with 13 bases between them. This CDR3 is 13 amino acids long. CDR3 sequence reads: CASSQDRENLQFF. In DNA, the CDR3 is TGCGCCAGCAGCCAAGACAGGGAAAACCTCCAGTTCTTC.

This clonotype was detected only a few times. The chain carries TRBV6-2 or TRBV6-3 and TRBJ2-1; 8 bases are a match to TRBD1. The germline gives CDR1 MNHEY, CDR2 SVGEGT. Trimming took 0 bases from V and 8 from J; bases not matched to a gene: 6. The CDR3 extends over 15 amino acids. The CDR3 is CASSYSAGGRDEQFF. The CDR3 region has the DNA TGTGCCAGCAGTTACTCGGCAGGGGGCCGGGATGAGCAGTTCTTC.

The rearrangement links TRBV18 to TRBJ2-7, with 11 bases matching TRBD2. CDR3 length equals 16 residues. Per germline, CDR1 KGHSH and CDR2 LQKENI. V gave up 4 bases and J gave up 2 bases; unmatched junction bases: 7. As DNA, the CDR3 is TGTGCCAGCTCACTCGGGACTAGCGGCCTCGCCTACGAGCAGTACTTC. Its protein product is CASSLGTSGLAYEQYF.

This rearrangement joins TRBV11-3 to TRBJ2-5, with D perhaps matching TRBD1 (6 bases). The CDR3 has 15 residues. V was clipped by 5 bases and J by 1 base, with 14 bases between them. The germline gives CDR1 SGHNT, CDR2 YENEEA. CDR3 loop: CASSKTGESQETQYF. CDR3 nucleotides: TGTGCCAGCAGCAAGACAGGAGAATCCCAAGAGACCCAGTACTTC. Looking up the rest from reference TRBV11-3 and TRBJ2-5 gives the full variable domain: EAGVVQSPRYKIIEKKQPVAFWCNPISGHNTLYWYLQNLGQGPELLIRYENEEAVDDSQLPKDRFSAERLKGVDSTLKIQPAELGDSAVYLCASSKTGESQETQYFGPGTRLLVL.

The chain joins TRBV5-8 to TRBJ1-2, with D possibly being TRBD1 (5 bases). The V end was cut by 2 bases, the J end by 8 bases, with 10 bases between. The CDR3 has 12 amino acids. Germline CDR1 SGHTS, CDR2 YDEGEE. Here the CDR3 reads CASSLPGRGYTF. In DNA, the CDR3 is TGTGCCAGCAGCTTACCGGGGCGCGGCTACACCTTC. Full variable domain (missing parts from reference TRBV5-8 and TRBJ1-2): EAGVTQSPTHLIKTRGQQATLRCSPISGHTSVYWYQQALGLGLQFLLWYDEGEERNRGNFPPRFSGRQFPNYSSELNVNALELEDSALYLCASSLPGRGYTFGSGTRLTVV.

Many counts were recorded for this clonotype. An end of the junction does not agree with germline; a read error may underlie this. The chain links TRBV12-3 or TRBV12-4 to TRBJ1-2, with D possibly being TRBD1 (5 bases). The CDR3 has 13 residues. CDR3 coding DNA: TGTGCCAGCAGCTTAGGGGTTAACTATGGCTACACCTTC. Amino acid sequence: CASSLGVNYGYTF.

This clonotype was detected a few times. The chain combines TRBV20-1 with TRBJ1-5; D ambiguous. The V end lost 1 base, the J end lost 2 bases, and 9 bases lay between the germline ends. The CDR3 is 14 amino acids. The germline V gene has CDR1 DFQATT and CDR2 SNEGSKA (reference sequence). The CDR3 DNA reads TGCAGTGCTAGAGGGGTAATCGGCAATCAGCCCCAGCATTTT. Translating it yields CSARGVIGNQPQHF.

The gene calls are TRBV25-1 and TRBJ1-2, with D possibly being TRBD1 (6 bases). The V gene's germline CDR1 is MGHDK and CDR2 SYGVNS. The CDR3 runs to 17 residues. V was shortened by 2 bases and J by 5 bases, with 21 bases between the two germline ends. The CDR3 bases are TGTGCCAGCAGTGAAGAGTCGTGGGGGGGCGCCTATTATGGCTACACCTTC. As protein: CASSEESWGGAYYGYTF.